The rows below give T cell receptor beta chains drawn from one sample of a study of blood T cell repertoires in COVID-19. Here immunoSEQ multiplex PCR was the method, and the copy in TCRdb shows in-frame clones only, minus some. Of some 200,000 clones listed, around 82% are singletons. Sample: PBMCs or T cells enriched from blood (not recorded which). The receptor set was obtained from a woman aged 45-60 years who had been exposed to COVID-19. Both conserved end residues are part of each CDR3. The order of the fields is CDR3 DNA, CDR3 protein, clone size, J gene, D gene, V gene. A D gene is named only where the DNA matches it firmly. Expanded clones are given a class, and other clones once, few, many or no size at all.

TGTGCCAGCAGCCTAGGGGTGGCGCAGGGCTATGGCTACACCTTC,CASSLGVAQGYGYTF,.,TRBJ1-2,.,TRBV2
TGTGCCAGCACCCTTGGGGGGTTGAACACTGAAGCTTTCTTT,CASTLGGLNTEAFF,once,TRBJ1-1,.,TRBV28
TGTGCCAGCTCGAGCGAGACAGGGGGCACTGAAGCTTTCTTT,CASSSETGGTEAFF,.,TRBJ1-1,TRBD1,TRBV18
TGTGCCAGCAGCAGTTTTGGGGCTCGATACGAGCAGTACTTC,CASSSFGARYEQYF,.,TRBJ2-7,.,TRBV28
TGTGCCTGGAGTGTAGGGACTGACACCGGGGAGCTGTTTTTT,CAWSVGTDTGELFF,.,TRBJ2-2,.,TRBV30
TGTGCCAGCAGCCAGAATACGGCAACTAATGAAAAACTGTTTTTT,CASSQNTATNEKLFF,few,TRBJ1-4,.,TRBV3-1/TRBV3-2
TGCGCCAGCAGCCAAGGGTGGGGCCTTGGTGGAAACACCATATATTTT,CASSQGWGLGGNTIYF,.,TRBJ1-3,.,TRBV4-1
TGTGCCAGTAGTCTCCGACAGGGCTCCTATAATTCACCCCTCCACTTT,CASSLRQGSYNSPLHF,.,TRBJ1-6,TRBD1,TRBV19
TGCGCCAGCACAAGACAGGGACCCAACACCGGGGAGCTGTTTTTT,CASTRQGPNTGELFF,.,TRBJ2-2,TRBD1,TRBV5-1
TGTGCCAGCAGACACAGCGGACAGACCGAAGCTTTCTTT,CASRHSGQTEAFF,.,TRBJ1-1,.,TRBV6-5
TGTGCCAGCAGCCGCACCGGGGACAACGGCTACACCTTC,CASSRTGDNGYTF,.,TRBJ1-2,.,TRBV11-2
TGTGCCAGCAGCTTAGGAGGGACAGGTGAAGGAGGCTACACCTTC,CASSLGGTGEGGYTF,.,TRBJ1-2,TRBD1,TRBV7-9
TGTGCCAGCAGCCCGACAGGGGGGACCTACGAGCAGTACTTC,CASSPTGGTYEQYF,.,TRBJ2-7,TRBD1,TRBV11-2
TGTGCCAGCAGCGGGCGGGGGGTGACCCCTTTGGATGATCAGTACTTC,CASSGRGVTPLDDQYF,.,TRBJ2-4,TRBD2,TRBV4-2
TGTGCCAGCAGTTTAACACAGCCTAATGAAAAACTGTTTTTT,CASSLTQPNEKLFF,.,TRBJ1-4,.,TRBV28
TGTGCCATCAAGGCTTCCCTAGGTTACAATGAGCAGTTCTTC,CAIKASLGYNEQFF,.,TRBJ2-1,.,TRBV10-3
TGCAGCGTTGAAGACGAGGTGACCGGGGAGCTGTTTTTT,CSVEDEVTGELFF,once,TRBJ2-2,.,TRBV29-1
TGTGCCAGCAGCTTAGGGACAGGCGGCAGCTATGGCTACACCTTC,CASSLGTGGSYGYTF,once,TRBJ1-2,TRBD1,TRBV11-2
TGTGCCTGGAGCTCTGGGGGGGCGGGTGTGAAGACCCAGTACTTC,CAWSSGGAGVKTQYF,.,TRBJ2-5,.,TRBV30
TGCGCCAGCAGCCTCGGACAGGGGTCAACCGGGGAGCTGTTTTTT,CASSLGQGSTGELFF,.,TRBJ2-2,TRBD1,TRBV5-1
TGTGCCAGCAGTTTACTATCTCGAGGATTGGCGAACACTGAAGCTTTCTTT,CASSLLSRGLANTEAFF,.,TRBJ1-1,.,TRBV28
TGTGCCAGCAGTGAGGCATATGAAAAACTGTTTTTT,CASSEAYEKLFF,.,TRBJ1-4,.,TRBV2
TGTGCCAGCAGCCCCAGGGTTCGCGGTGACGAGCAGTACTTC,CASSPRVRGDEQYF,.,TRBJ2-7,.,TRBV9
TGTGCCAGCAGTTTTGCTAGCGGGATGGCAGAGACCCAGTACTTC,CASSFASGMAETQYF,.,TRBJ2-5,TRBD2,TRBV27
TGTGCCAGCAGCTCTACCGGGGGGTCTAGCTCCTACGAGCAGTACTTC,CASSSTGGSSSYEQYF,once,TRBJ2-7,TRBD2,TRBV11-2
TGTGCCATCAGTCCACAGGGGGGGACTGAAGCTTTCTTT,CAISPQGGTEAFF,.,TRBJ1-1,TRBD1,TRBV10-3
TGCAGCGTTGAAACGGGGGGACGGGCCGAGCAGTACTTC,CSVETGGRAEQYF,.,TRBJ2-7,TRBD2,TRBV29-1
TGTGCCAGCAGCTTAGCGGGGGGCCCCTCGAGGGCCCAGTACTTC,CASSLAGGPSRAQYF,few,TRBJ2-5,.,TRBV11-2
TGTGCCAGCAGTTTTGGGAGAAACACTGAAGCTTTCTTT,CASSFGRNTEAFF,.,TRBJ1-1,.,TRBV12-3/TRBV12-4
TGTGCCAGCAGTAAGCGGGAGAGCTATGGCTACACCTTC,CASSKRESYGYTF,.,TRBJ1-2,.,TRBV28
TGTGCCAGCAGTGCCGGACTAGCCAACACCGGGGAGCTGTTTTTT,CASSAGLANTGELFF,.,TRBJ2-2,TRBD2,TRBV25-1
TGTGCCACCAGTGATTCGACACAGTGGTATGGCTACACCTTC,CATSDSTQWYGYTF,.,TRBJ1-2,.,TRBV24-1
TGTGCCAGCAGCTTAGGGGCGGGGGGCCCCCTCTCCTACAATGAGCAGTTCTTC,CASSLGAGGPLSYNEQFF,.,TRBJ2-1,TRBD2,TRBV7-2
TGTGCCATCAGTGAAGGAGTCTCTGGAAACACCATATATTTT,CAISEGVSGNTIYF,.,TRBJ1-3,.,TRBV10-3
TGTGCCAGCATCCCGGGGGTTGGCTATAATTCACCCCTCCACTTT,CASIPGVGYNSPLHF,.,TRBJ1-6,.,TRBV11-2
TGCGCCAGCAGCCAAGATCGAGGGAATCGGAATCAGCCCCAGCATTTT,CASSQDRGNRNQPQHF,.,TRBJ1-5,.,TRBV4-3
TGTGCCAGCAGCCCCATGGGGGGGCTCGAGACCCAGTACTTC,CASSPMGGLETQYF,.,TRBJ2-5,.,TRBV5-5
TGTGCCATCGGTAAGACAGAGATGAACACTGAAGCTTTCTTT,CAIGKTEMNTEAFF,.,TRBJ1-1,.,TRBV10-3
TGTGCCTGGCATGTCGAGAGCGGTGAGACCCAGTACTTC,CAWHVESGETQYF,.,TRBJ2-5,.,TRBV30
TGTGCCAGTACCCCCGACTCTACAGGACCCCAAACTGAAGCTTTCTTT,CASTPDSTGPQTEAFF,.,TRBJ1-1,.,TRBV19
TGTGCCAGCAGACGGGCCGGGACAGGGAATGAAAAACTGTTTTTT,CASRRAGTGNEKLFF,.,TRBJ1-4,TRBD1,TRBV7-8
TGTGCCAGCAGCAAGTACAGGGGGGGAAACACTGAAGCTTTCTTT,CASSKYRGGNTEAFF,.,TRBJ1-1,TRBD1,TRBV7-2
TGTGCCAGCAGTTACTCGGACGCGGAGGGGAACACCATATATTTT,CASSYSDAEGNTIYF,.,TRBJ1-3,.,TRBV6-6
TGTGCCAGCATCCTCTCGAGGGAATTAGACTATGGCTACACCTTC,CASILSRELDYGYTF,.,TRBJ1-2,.,TRBV2
TGCGCCAGCAGCACAGACAGGGCGAACACCGGGGAGCTGTTTTTT,CASSTDRANTGELFF,.,TRBJ2-2,TRBD1,TRBV5-1
TGTGCCAGCAGTGCGACATTGAAATCGAACTATGGCTACACCTTC,CASSATLKSNYGYTF,.,TRBJ1-2,.,TRBV2
TGTGCCAGCAGCTTGAATGGGAGGGGCTACACCTTC,CASSLNGRGYTF,.,TRBJ1-2,.,TRBV5-4
TGTGCCAGCAGCCCGCGGGACAGGGGGCGCGACGATGAAGCTTTCTTT,CASSPRDRGRDDEAFF,once,TRBJ1-1,TRBD1,TRBV9
TGTGCCAGCCTGAGCTTCTCCTACGAGCAGTACTTC,CASLSFSYEQYF,.,TRBJ2-7,.,TRBV6-5
TGTGCCAGCAGCTCGGGACTCCAAGACGGAAGGGATACGCAGTATTTT,CASSSGLQDGRDTQYF,.,TRBJ2-3,.,TRBV11-2
TGTGCCAGCAGTAGACTGTGGACAGGAAGTAACGAGCAGTACTTC,CASSRLWTGSNEQYF,.,TRBJ2-7,TRBD1,TRBV6-5
TGCGCCAGCAGCCAAGGAGGGTCGGCCACAGATACGCAGTATTTT,CASSQGGSATDTQYF,few,TRBJ2-3,.,TRBV4-3
TGTGCCAGCAGTCCTACCCGGCTTGAAGGGGTCACTGAAGCTTTCTTT,CASSPTRLEGVTEAFF,.,TRBJ1-1,.,TRBV27
TGTGCCTGGAACCTCCCTAGCCCCAGGGGTTCCTACGAGCAGTACTTC,CAWNLPSPRGSYEQYF,.,TRBJ2-7,.,TRBV30